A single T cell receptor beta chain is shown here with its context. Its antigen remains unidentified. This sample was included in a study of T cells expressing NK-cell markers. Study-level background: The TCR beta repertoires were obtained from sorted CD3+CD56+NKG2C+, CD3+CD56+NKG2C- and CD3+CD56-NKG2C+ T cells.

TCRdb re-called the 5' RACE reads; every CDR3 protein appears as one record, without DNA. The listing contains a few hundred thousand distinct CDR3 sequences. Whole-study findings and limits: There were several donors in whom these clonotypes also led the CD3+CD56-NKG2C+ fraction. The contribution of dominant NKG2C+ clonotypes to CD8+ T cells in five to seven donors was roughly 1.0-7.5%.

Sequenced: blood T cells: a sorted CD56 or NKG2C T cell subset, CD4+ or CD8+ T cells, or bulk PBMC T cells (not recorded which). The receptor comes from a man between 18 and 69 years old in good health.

The CDR3 sequence is CASSPGGSHGELFF. The J gene is TRBJ2-2, the V gene TRBV6-2 or TRBV6-3; the TCRdb D gene call, TRBD1, has no DNA to confirm it. The V gene's germline CDR1 is MNHEY and CDR2 SVGEGT. This CDR3 has 14 amino acids.